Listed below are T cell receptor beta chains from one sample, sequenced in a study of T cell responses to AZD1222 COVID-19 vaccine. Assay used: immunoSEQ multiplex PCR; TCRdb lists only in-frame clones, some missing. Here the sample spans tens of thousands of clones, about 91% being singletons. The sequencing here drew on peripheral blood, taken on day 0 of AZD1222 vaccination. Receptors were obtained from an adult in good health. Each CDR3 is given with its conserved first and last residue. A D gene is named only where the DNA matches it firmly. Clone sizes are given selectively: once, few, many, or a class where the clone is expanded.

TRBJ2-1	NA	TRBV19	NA	TGTGCCAGTAGTGCGTCAGTGGGGCCCTACAATGAGCAGTTCTTC	CASSASVGPYNEQFF
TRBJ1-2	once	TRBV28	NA	TGTGCCAGCAGCTCAGCCTCTACAGGTGGCTATGGCTACACCTTC	CASSSASTGGYGYTF
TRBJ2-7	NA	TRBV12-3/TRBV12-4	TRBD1	TGTGCCAGCAGTCGACAGGGGAAGCACGAGCAGTACTTC	CASSRQGKHEQYF
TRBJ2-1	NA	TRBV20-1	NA	TGCAGTGCCCCGGCCTACAATGAGCAGTTCTTC	CSAPAYNEQFF
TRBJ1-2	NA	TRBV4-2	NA	TGTGCCAGCAGCCGAGGTCGGACGGACTATGGCTACACCTTC	CASSRGRTDYGYTF
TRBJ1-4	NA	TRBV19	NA	TGTGCCAGTAGTGGCAGGGCCATAAGCGGTGAAAAACTGTTTTTT	CASSGRAISGEKLFF
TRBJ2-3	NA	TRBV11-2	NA	TGTGCCAGCAGCTTAGGGAGTACCTCCACAGATACGCAGTATTTT	CASSLGSTSTDTQYF
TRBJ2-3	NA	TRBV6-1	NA	TGTGCCAGCAGTGATCAGGCGGGAAGTGCAACAGATACGCAGTATTTT	CASSDQAGSATDTQYF
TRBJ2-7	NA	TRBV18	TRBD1	TGTGCCAGCTCACAGGGACAGTCCTACGAGCAGTACTTC	CASSQGQSYEQYF
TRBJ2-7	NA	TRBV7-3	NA	TGTGCCAGCAGCCTCTGGCAGGGCCGGGAGCAGTACTTC	CASSLWQGREQYF
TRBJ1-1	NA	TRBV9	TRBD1	TGTGCCAGCAGCACAAGCCGGGACAGGGGCATGACTGAAGCTTTCTTT	CASSTSRDRGMTEAFF
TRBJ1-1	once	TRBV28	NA	TGTGCCAGCAGTTTACAGGGTTGGGGGAACACTGAAGCTTTCTTT	CASSLQGWGNTEAFF
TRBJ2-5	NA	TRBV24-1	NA	TGTGCCACCAGTGATCCTCAAGAGACCCAGTACTTC	CATSDPQETQYF
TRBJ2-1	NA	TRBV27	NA	TGTGCCAGCAGTTTAGAGGGACACCACTCCTACAATGAGCAGTTCTTC	CASSLEGHHSYNEQFF
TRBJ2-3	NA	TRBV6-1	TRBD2	TGTGCCAGCAGTGGGACTAGCGTATTAACAGATACGCAGTATTTT	CASSGTSVLTDTQYF
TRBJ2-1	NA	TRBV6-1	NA	TGTGCCAGCAGTGAAAGGGTGGGAGGGGGCTCCTACAATGAGCAGTTCTTC	CASSERVGGGSYNEQFF
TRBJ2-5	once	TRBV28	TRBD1	TGTGCCAGCAGCCTGGGACAGCAAGAGACCCAGTACTTC	CASSLGQQETQYF
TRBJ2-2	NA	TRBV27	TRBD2	TGTGCCAGCAGCGACGGACTAGCGCTAACCGGGGAGCTGTTTTTT	CASSDGLALTGELFF
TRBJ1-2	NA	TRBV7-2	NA	TGTGCCAGCAGCCCTCGGAGGGCAGCTAACTATGGCTACACCTTC	CASSPRRAANYGYTF
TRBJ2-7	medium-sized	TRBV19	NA	TGTGCCAGTTCCCCGGGAGAGTACTACGAGCAGTACTTC	CASSPGEYYEQYF
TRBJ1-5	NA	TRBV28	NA	TGTGCCAGCAGTTTGGCAGCCTGGGGCAATCAGCCCCAGCATTTT	CASSLAAWGNQPQHF
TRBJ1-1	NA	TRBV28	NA	TGTGCCAGCAGTTTACAGATCCCTGGGGCTTTCTTT	CASSLQIPGAFF
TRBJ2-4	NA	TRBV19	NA	TGTGCCAGTAGTACACCCGGAGGTAGGGGACCTCTAGCCAAAAACATTCAGTACTTC	CASSTPGGRGPLAKNIQYF
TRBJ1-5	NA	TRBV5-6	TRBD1	TGTGCCAGCAGCTTGGGGACAGGGGGCGGGCAGCCCCAGCATTTT	CASSLGTGGGQPQHF
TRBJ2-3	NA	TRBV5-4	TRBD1	TGTGCCAGCAGTTCCCGGGACAGGGTGACAGATACGCAGTATTTT	CASSSRDRVTDTQYF